This is a list of T cell receptor beta chains from one sample in a study of cytomegalovirus exposure and HLA in healthy donors. The table came from immunoSEQ multiplex PCR; TCRdb's copy has only in-frame clones and leaves some out. The table records around 200,000 clones, 55% to 75% of them present only once. The material sequenced was PBMCs. Source of these receptors: a middle-aged man in good health and CMV-seropositive. Both conserved end residues are part of each CDR3. D genes are given only for firm matches. Where a row states a size, it is once, few, many or the class of an expanded clone; other rows omit it.

v_gene	j_gene	abundance	d_gene	CDR3nt	CDR3aa
TRBV5-3	TRBJ2-2	-	-	TGTGCCAGAAGCTTGAGGAGGGGCACCGGGGAGCTGTTTTTT	CARSLRRGTGELFF
TRBV7-9	TRBJ1-5	-	TRBD1	TGTGCCAGCAGCCCTAGCGGGACAGTGAATCAGCCCCAGCATTTT	CASSPSGTVNQPQHF
TRBV7-7	TRBJ2-7	-	TRBD1	TGTGCCAGCAGCTTTCGACAGGGGGGCGAGCAGTACTTC	CASSFRQGGEQYF
TRBV19	TRBJ2-1	few	-	TGTGCCAGTAGTATAGATTTGAGGGTCCCTGAGCAGTTCTTC	CASSIDLRVPEQFF
TRBV5-6	TRBJ1-2	-	TRBD1	TGTGCCAGCAGCTTGGTACAGGGGCAGTATGGCTACACCTTC	CASSLVQGQYGYTF
TRBV19	TRBJ1-1	-	-	TGTGCCAGTATTCGTAGGGGCGTGAACACTGAAGCTTTCTTT	CASIRRGVNTEAFF
TRBV7-9	TRBJ1-5	-	-	TGTTCCAGCAGCTTAGGGGGGCTTGAACAGCCCCAGCATTTT	CSSSLGGLEQPQHF
TRBV20-1	TRBJ1-2	-	-	TGCAGTGCTACAGCGAATGGCTACACCTTC	CSATANGYTF
TRBV2	TRBJ2-7	-	-	TGTGCCAGCAGTTCCGAGGTCCCCTACGAGCAGTACTTC	CASSSEVPYEQYF
TRBV6-5	TRBJ1-5	-	-	TGTGCCAGCAGCGCGGATAGCAATCAGCCCCAGCATTTT	CASSADSNQPQHF
TRBV5-1	TRBJ2-1	-	-	TGCGCCAGCAGTTTGGGGGGCCGCAATGAGCAGTTCTTC	CASSLGGRNEQFF
TRBV9	TRBJ2-1	few	-	TGTGCCAGCAGCGTAGAGGCGGGGAGCTCCTACAATGAGCAGTTCTTC	CASSVEAGSSYNEQFF
TRBV11-3	TRBJ2-1	-	TRBD1	TGTGCCAGCAGCTCCCCGCAGGGGGCCAACAATGAGCAGTTCTTC	CASSSPQGANNEQFF
TRBV5-5	TRBJ1-1	few	-	TGTGCCAGCAGCCGGTCCTCGGAGTTCGGTACTGAAGCTTTCTTT	CASSRSSEFGTEAFF
TRBV7-6	TRBJ2-2	-	-	TGTGCCAGCAGCTGGGCTACGGGGTCCACCGGGGAGCTGTTTTTT	CASSWATGSTGELFF
TRBV2	TRBJ1-5	-	-	TGTGCCAGCAGCACCGACAGAGGCAATCAGCCCCAGCATTTT	CASSTDRGNQPQHF
TRBV6-5	TRBJ2-2	-	TRBD2	TGTGCCAGCAGTTACGCGACTAGCCCTCCCGGGGAGCTGTTTTTT	CASSYATSPPGELFF
TRBV6-5	TRBJ1-1	-	-	TGTGCCAGCAGTTACCGGACAGATGGTAACACTGAAGCTTTCTTT	CASSYRTDGNTEAFF
TRBV11-2	TRBJ1-1	once	TRBD1	TGTGCCAGCAGCTGGGACAGGGCTGAAGCTTTCTTT	CASSWDRAEAFF
TRBV28	TRBJ1-1	few	TRBD1	TGTGCCAGCAGTTCGACCATCGGGACAGGGGGCTGGACTGAAGCTTTCTTT	CASSSTIGTGGWTEAFF
TRBV28	TRBJ1-2	few	-	TGTGCCAGCACACCGGAAAGGCGGGGTCCTAACTATGGCTACACCTTC	CASTPERRGPNYGYTF
TRBV7-7	TRBJ2-1	few	TRBD2	TGTGCCAGCAGCTTAGACGGGGGAGGGTTCAATGAGCAGTTCTTC	CASSLDGGGFNEQFF
TRBV4-3	TRBJ2-3	-	TRBD2	TGCGCCAGCAGCAAAGGGGTAGCGGGGGGCGGGGATACGCAGTATTTT	CASSKGVAGGGDTQYF
TRBV4-2	TRBJ2-2	-	TRBD2	TGTGCCAGCAGCCAAGATTGGTCTAGCGGGGGGGCTTTGAGGTCCGGGGAGCTGTTTTTT	CASSQDWSSGGALRSGELFF
TRBV2	TRBJ2-7	once	TRBD1	TGTGCCAGCAGTGAAAGGGGGCGACGCCAAATGGTCGAGCAGTACTTC	CASSERGRRQMVEQYF